Below, 16 T cell receptor beta chains from the same sample are listed, as sequenced in a study of T cells in Graves' hyperthyroidism and ophthalmopathy. The source material, RNA transcripts, was used to amplify TCR beta CDR3 regions. During a first-round RT-PCR of the TCR CDR3, the HTBI primer set was used. TCRdb independently ran MiXCR on the multiplex PCR reads; one entry per CDR3 protein. This sample carries 380,000 or so distinct CDR3 sequences, roughly 14% of them seen once, and the ten largest clones take 20% to 25%. Sequencing input: blood. The source of these receptors is a woman under 40 with Graves' hyperthyroidism.

This clonotype has at least ten counts. This rearrangement joins TRBV28 to TRBJ1-2, with D tentatively TRBD1 (5 bases). The length of the CDR3 is 14 residues. Trimming pared 7 bases from V and 2 bases from J, leaving 14 bases between. Looked up from germline, CDR1 is MDHEN and CDR2 is SYDVKM. CDR3 sequence reads: CASNQGRVNYGYTF. CDR3 sequence (DNA): TGTGCCAGCAATCAGGGCAGGGTAAACTATGGCTACACCTTC.

This clonotype was picked up many times. CDR3 residues: CASSLVADSYNEQFF. The CDR3 region has the DNA TGTGCCAGCAGCTTAGTGGCTGACTCCTACAATGAGCAGTTCTTC. This rearrangement joins TRBV7-2 to TRBJ2-1, with no clear D. The germline gives CDR1 SGHTA, CDR2 FQGNSA. The V end lost 1 base, the J end lost 0 bases, and 7 bases lay between the germline ends. This CDR3 has 15 residues.

This clonotype was detected only a few times. The chain has TRBV19 and TRBJ1-5; 7 bases are a match to TRBD1. The CDR3 covers 12 residues. V dropped 10 bases and J dropped 9; count of bases not matched to a gene: 9. Germline CDR1 and CDR2: LNHDA and SQIVND (reference sequence). The CDR3 region is CATGTVDWPQHF. DNA for the CDR3: TGTGCCACGGGGACAGTCGATTGGCCCCAGCATTTT.

This clonotype was picked up many times. The CDR3 DNA sequence: TGTGCCAGCAGCTTAGGTGAAGCTAGAAGTGAGCAGTTCTTC. Residues: CASSLGEARSEQFF. The chain uses TRBV11-2 and TRBJ2-1; D is undetermined. Trimming cost V 1 base and J 9 bases, with 13 bases left between them. The CDR3 has 14 residues. The germline V gene encodes CDR1 SGHAT and CDR2 FQNNGV.

The sample holds many counts of this clonotype. V gene TRBV29-1 combines with J gene TRBJ2-7; D gene ambiguous. The CDR3 contains 14 residues. V was trimmed by 0 bases and J by 4 bases, leaving 13 bases between them. CDR1 SQVTM and CDR2 ANQGSEA come from the germline V gene. The CDR3 is CSVEDQARAYEQYF. In nucleotides, the CDR3 is TGCAGCGTTGAAGATCAGGCAAGGGCTTACGAGCAGTACTTC.

This clonotype was detected many times. J is TRBJ2-1 and V is TRBV12-3 or TRBV12-4; TRBD2 aligns across 8 bases. V dropped 1 base and J dropped 3; count of bases not matched to a gene: 2. The CDR3 has 15 amino acids. The CDR3 spells CASSLGSGVYNEQFF. CDR3 nucleotide sequence: TGTGCCAGCAGTTTAGGTAGCGGGGTCTACAATGAGCAGTTCTTC.

A few counts support this clonotype. The chain has TRBV20-1 and TRBJ2-7; maybe TRBD2 (6 bases). The CDR3 spans 14 residues. Germline V gene lookup returns CDR1 DFQATT and CDR2 SNEGSKA (reference sequence). The V and J ends lost 5 bases and 4 bases respectively, with 18 bases between them. The CDR3 bases are TGCAGTGCTCGGCTAGACGGGGGTGTTTACGAGCAGTACTTC. It encodes CSARLDGGVYEQYF.

This clonotype has a handful of counts. This chain links TRBV7-9 with TRBJ1-1; no reliable D call. This CDR3 region has 13 residues. CDR1 and CDR2 from the germline V gene are SEHNR and FQNEAQ (reference sequence). V shed 3 bases and J shed 4 bases, with 9 bases lying between them. CDR3 amino acids: CASSFAKGTEAFF. The CDR3 DNA follows: TGTGCCAGCAGCTTTGCTAAGGGCACTGAAGCTTTCTTT.

This clonotype was counted only a few times. The chain employs TRBV18 and TRBJ2-1; D is ambiguous. The germline V gene encodes CDR1 KGHSH and CDR2 LQKENI. This CDR3 is 15 amino acids long. The V end lost 3 bases, the J end lost 2 bases, and 11 bases lay between the germline ends. The CDR3 nucleotides are TGTGCCAGCTCACCCCAGTCTGGGCCCTACAATGAGCAGTTCTTC. It encodes CASSPQSGPYNEQFF.

This clonotype turned up a few times. CDR3 amino acids: CARGAGRQPQHF. As DNA, the CDR3 is TGTGCCAGGGGGGCAGGGCGGCAGCCCCAGCATTTT. The rearrangement uses TRBV24-1 and TRBJ1-5; perhaps TRBD1 as D (6 bases). This CDR3 has 12 residues. The germline V gene has CDR1 KGHDR and CDR2 SFDVKD. V was shortened by 11 bases and J by 7 bases, with 14 bases between the two germline ends.

This clonotype was counted ten times or more. CDR3 loop: CASSLGDLSTDTQYF. For the CDR3, the DNA is TGTGCCAGCAGCCTGGGGGACTTAAGCACAGATACGCAGTATTTT. The rearrangement joins TRBV3-1 to TRBJ2-3; a possible D gene is TRBD2 (6 bases). The CDR3 is 15 amino acids. Per the germline V gene, CDR1 is LGHDT and CDR2 is YNNKEL (reference sequence). The ends were cut back, 4 bases at V and 0 bases at J, with 11 bases in the middle.

This clonotype showed up many times. The chain couples TRBV6-1 to TRBJ1-5; tentatively, D is TRBD1 (6 bases). Germline V gene lookup returns CDR1 MNHNS and CDR2 SASEGT. There are 13 residues in the CDR3. V shed 7 bases and J shed 7 bases, with 14 bases lying between them. The DNA for the CDR3 is TGTGCCAGCACACACCTAAGGGGGCAGCCCCAGCATTTT. Protein sequence: CASTHLRGQPQHF.

The chain employs TRBV14 and TRBJ2-1; possibly TRBD2 for D (5 bases). Trimming stripped 0 bases from V and 7 bases from J, with 13 bases between. This CDR3 contains 15 residues. Germline V gives CDR1 SGHDN, CDR2 FVKESK. CDR3 amino acids: CASSQDLFSGNEQFF. CDR3 DNA: TGTGCCAGCAGCCAAGATCTGTTCTCGGGGAATGAGCAGTTCTTC.

This clonotype appeared a few times. The junction differs from germline at one of its ends, possibly a read error. The chain uses TRBV20-1 and TRBJ2-7; TRBD1 is a possible D gene (6 bases). The CDR3 runs 14 residues. Germline assignment: CDR1 DFQATT and CDR2 SNEGSKA (reference sequence). The CDR3 loop reads CSAGEVDRRYEQYF. The CDR3 region has the DNA TGCAGTGCTGGAGAGGTCGACAGGCGCTACGAGCAGTACTTC.

This clonotype has at least ten counts. Here the CDR3 DNA reads TGTGCCACCAGCAGCCCAGGGTACGAGCAGTACTTC. This sequence encodes CATSSPGYEQYF. The rearrangement links TRBV15 to TRBJ2-7; D may be TRBD1 (5 bases). The germline V gene encodes CDR1 LNHNV and CDR2 YYDKDF (reference sequence). The ends were cut back, 3 bases at V and 4 bases at J, with 7 bases in the middle. The CDR3 sequence is 12 residues long.

There are many counts of this clonotype. DNA for the CDR3: TGTGCCAGCAGTGAAGCTCTAACCACAAGTTTAGGGCTCAACAATGAGCAGTTCTTC. Protein: CASSEALTTSLGLNNEQFF. V gene TRBV2 combines with J gene TRBJ2-1; D gene uncertain. The CDR3 has 19 amino acids. Trimming removed 0 bases at V and 5 bases at J, with 23 bases between. Germline CDR1 SNHLY, CDR2 FYNNEI.